There are a few counts of the clone carrying this T cell receptor (beta chain). Its target is not known. A much larger clone lies a single base off, so this may be a read error. Germline CDR1 is SNHLY and CDR2 is FYNNEI. CDR3 length: 15 residues. The source of the sample is a study of T cells in Graves' hyperthyroidism and ophthalmopathy. Study-wide context: Peripheral blood was obtained at initial diagnosis, preceding any treatment. The study, taken as a whole, reports: Stable hyperthyroidism and ophthalmopathy were separated using 13 V-J signatures.

RNA transcripts gave rise to amplified TCR beta CDR3 regions. HTBI primers were used for first-round RT-PCR of the TCR CDR3. TCRdb used MiXCR to reprocess the multiplex PCR reads, holding one entry per CDR3 protein. The sample lists some 490,000 distinct CDR3 sequences, approximately 23% occurring once. V is TRBV2 and J is TRBJ1-2; 9 nucleotides align to TRBD1. This receptor was identified in a woman aged 70-85 years with Graves' ophthalmopathy. The material sequenced was blood. CDR3: CASSELDRGNYGHTF. CDR3 nucleotide sequence: TGTGCCAGCAGTGAACTTGACAGGGGGAACTATGGCCACACCTTC.